This TCR beta chain was recorded in a study of OX40 agonist ivuxolimab in advanced cancers. Study-wide context: Patients receiving dose escalation had hepatocellular carcinoma, melanoma, renal cell or head and neck cancer.

Germline CDR1 reads MNHEY; CDR2 reads SMNVEV (reference sequence). CDR3 length equals 13 residues. Trimming cost V 1 base and J 8 bases, with 9 bases left between them. Produced via immunoSEQ multiplex PCR; TCRdb's table is partial and in-frame only. The sample carries some 50,000 clones, just over 90% recorded once. Sampled blood was obtained at baseline, cycle 4 day 1, and cycle 7 day 1. The clonotype comes from an adult with an advanced solid tumor such as melanoma, head and neck, liver or kidney cancer. This sequence joins TRBV27 and TRBJ2-1, with D hard to call. The sample here was CD4+ or CD8+ T cells sorted from blood, taken in a trial of the OX40 agonist ivuxolimab. CDR3 protein: CASSLYPSHEQFF. The DNA for the CDR3 is TGTGCCAGCAGTTTATACCCCTCCCATGAGCAGTTCTTC.